Described below is a single T cell receptor (beta chain) sequence and its context. TCRdb's copy holds only in-frame clones and misses some; the assay was immunoSEQ multiplex PCR. The sample consists of 98,000 or so clones, about 91% of them appearing once. This record belongs to a study of blood T cell repertoires in COVID-19. Study-level information: Donors in the United States, Italy and Spain gave samples during acute or convalescent COVID-19. T cells, B-cell-depleted T cells, or PBMCs provided the cDNA or gDNA that served as material.

This CDR3 region has 14 residues. Germline V gene lookup returns CDR1 MNHEY and CDR2 SVGAGI. V lost 4 bases, J lost 7 bases, and 11 bases lay in between. Input material: peripheral blood. The clonotype originates from a human donor in a cohort sampled during active COVID-19. V usage is TRBV6-5 and J usage is TRBJ1-6; D call uncertain. The CDR3 spells CASSSYAGNSPLHF. The CDR3 DNA reads TGTGCCAGCAGTTCCTACGCCGGGAATTCACCCCTCCACTTT.